This T cell receptor beta chain was identified in a study of CD8 T cells in ankylosing spondylitis. Library preparation for TCR beta used quantitative 5'-RACE with molecular barcodes. Each CDR3 protein is one row after TCRdb ran MiXCR on the 5' RACE reads. The sample carries some 400,000 distinct CDR3 sequences, approximately 20% recorded once. Findings and limits, study-wide: Within matched ankylosing spondylitis synovial fluid, disease-linked clones were reportedly significantly enriched. There was a TCR beta motif, made of 7 or 8 highly homologous variants, that appeared characteristic of ankylosing spondylitis blood.

Remarks on this clonotype: Its antigen remains unknown.

The V and J ends lost 6 bases and 1 base, in that order; junction bases with no gene match: 5. The CDR3 spans 14 residues. Germline lookup yields CDR1 MNHNS and CDR2 SASEGT. Sample: blood, either unsorted or a sorted T cell fraction (not recorded which). This receptor was taken from a male donor with ankylosing spondylitis. The genes are TRBV6-1 and TRBJ1-1; 7 nucleotides match TRBD1. The CDR3 region is CASREDRPNTEAFF. In nucleotides, the CDR3 is TGTGCCAGCAGGGAGGACAGGCCGAACACTGAAGCTTTCTTT.